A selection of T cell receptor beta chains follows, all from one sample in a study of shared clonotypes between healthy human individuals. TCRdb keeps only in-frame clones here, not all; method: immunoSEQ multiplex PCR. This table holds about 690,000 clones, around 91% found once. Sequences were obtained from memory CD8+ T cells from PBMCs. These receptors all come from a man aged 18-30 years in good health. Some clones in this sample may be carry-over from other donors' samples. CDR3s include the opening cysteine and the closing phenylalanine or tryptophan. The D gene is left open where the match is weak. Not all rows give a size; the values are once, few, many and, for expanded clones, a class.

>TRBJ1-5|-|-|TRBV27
TGTGCCAGCAGTTTATTATCCAGCCTTAGCAATCAGCCCCAGCATTTT
CASSLLSSLSNQPQHF
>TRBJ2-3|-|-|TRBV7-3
TGTGCCAGCAGCTTACCGGGAGATGCGGGTACGCAGTATTTT
CASSLPGDAGTQYF
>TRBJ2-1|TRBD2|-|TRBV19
TGTGCCAGTAGCGAAGGCGGGAGAGGCTACAATGAGCAGTTCTTC
CASSEGGRGYNEQFF
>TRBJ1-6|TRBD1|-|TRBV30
TGTGCCTGGAGTGTACGAGGGACAGGGGGCGCAAGGGTCCTGTCACCCCTCCACTTT
CAWSVRGTGGARVLSPLHF
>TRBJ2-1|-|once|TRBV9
TGTGCCAGCAGCGTAGCTACGGCGGCCCTTCCCGGGGATGAGCAGTTCTTC
CASSVATAALPGDEQFF
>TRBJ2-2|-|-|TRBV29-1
TGCAGCGTCCTCGTTCCCAACACCGGGGAGCTGTTTTTT
CSVLVPNTGELFF
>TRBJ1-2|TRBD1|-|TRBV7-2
TGTGCCAGCAGCAGGGGGCTCTATGGCTACACCTTC
CASSRGLYGYTF
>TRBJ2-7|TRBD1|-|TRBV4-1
TGCGCCAGCGGTTGGACAGGGGCCTACGAGCAGTACTTC
CASGWTGAYEQYF
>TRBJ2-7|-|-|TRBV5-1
TGCGCCAGCAGCCAGGGGAGGGAAATTAACGAGCAGTACTTC
CASSQGREINEQYF
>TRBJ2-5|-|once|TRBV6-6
TGTGCCAGCAGCAATTTAGGGGGCCAAGAGACCCAGTACTTC
CASSNLGGQETQYF
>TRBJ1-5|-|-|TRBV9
TGTGCCAGCAGCCCCCGAGATAGCAATCAGCCCCAGCATTTT
CASSPRDSNQPQHF
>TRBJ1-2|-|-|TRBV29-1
TGCAGCGTTGAATTCCAGGGCCGCACCTATGGCTACACCTTC
CSVEFQGRTYGYTF
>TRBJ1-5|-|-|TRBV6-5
TGTGCCAGCAGCTCCACCGGGGGGGCGTATCAGCCCCAGCATTTT
CASSSTGGAYQPQHF
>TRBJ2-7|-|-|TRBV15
TGTGCCACCAGTGACGCTAGCTCCTACGAGCAGTACTTC
CATSDASSYEQYF
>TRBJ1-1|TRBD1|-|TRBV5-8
TGTGCCAGCAGCTTGGGACAGGGACTTACTGAAGCTTTCTTT
CASSLGQGLTEAFF
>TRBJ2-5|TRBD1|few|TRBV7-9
TGTGCCAGCAGCCTTAGACAGGGAAGAGACGAGACCCAGTACTTC
CASSLRQGRDETQYF
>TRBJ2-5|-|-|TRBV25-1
TGTGCCAGCAGTGAGGTGTGCCGCAGGGCCCACTTC
CASSEVCRRAHF
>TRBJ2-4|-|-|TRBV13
TGTGCCAGCGGCGACGGGAGCCAAAACATTCAGTACTTC
CASGDGSQNIQYF
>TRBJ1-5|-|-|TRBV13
TGTGCCAGCAGCTTCGACAGAAATCAGCCCCAGCATTTT
CASSFDRNQPQHF
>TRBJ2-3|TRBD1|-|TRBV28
TGTGCCAGCAGTAGAGCGACTGCCGGACAGGTTCGGTCAGATACGCAGTATTTT
CASSRATAGQVRSDTQYF
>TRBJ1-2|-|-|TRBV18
TGTGCCACCCTCGGCTGGGATCCTAACTATGGCTACACCTTC
CATLGWDPNYGYTF
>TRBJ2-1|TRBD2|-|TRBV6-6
TGTGCCAGCAGTCAAACTAGCGGGGGCTACAATGAGCAGTTCTTC
CASSQTSGGYNEQFF
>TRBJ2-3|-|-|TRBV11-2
TGTGCCAGCAGCCCCGGGGGCAGCAGGGGCACAGATACGCAGTATTTT
CASSPGGSRGTDTQYF
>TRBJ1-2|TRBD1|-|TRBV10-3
TGTGCCATCAGTGATTTGGGACAGGGGCCGCGGGATGGCTACACCTTC
CAISDLGQGPRDGYTF
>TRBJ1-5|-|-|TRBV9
TGTGCCAGCAGCCGTATGGATAGCAATCAGCCCCAGCATTTT
CASSRMDSNQPQHF
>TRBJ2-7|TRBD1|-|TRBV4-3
TGCGCCAGCAGCCAAGCGGGGGAGGCAGGGGGCGTCTACGAGCAGTACTTC
CASSQAGEAGGVYEQYF
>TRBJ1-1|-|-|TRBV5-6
TGTGCCAGCAGCCAAGGCTCTAGGCTTGTCGGAGTGAACACTGAAGCTTTCTTT
CASSQGSRLVGVNTEAFF
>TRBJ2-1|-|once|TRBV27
TGTGCCAGCAGTTGGGACTTCTACAATGAGCAGTTCTTC
CASSWDFYNEQFF
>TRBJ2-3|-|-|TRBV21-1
TGTGCCAGCAGCAATAATGGCACAGATACGCAGTATTTT
CASSNNGTDTQYF
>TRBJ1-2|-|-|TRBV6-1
TGTGCCAGCAGTCTCCCAGGGAGAACTCATGGCTACACCTTC
CASSLPGRTHGYTF
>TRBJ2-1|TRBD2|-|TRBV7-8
TGTGCCAGCAGCTTAACTCTAGCGGGACGAAGCTCCTACAATGAGCAGTTCTTC
CASSLTLAGRSSYNEQFF